The 24 T cell receptor beta chains given below trace back to one sample, sequenced in a study of blood T cell repertoires in COVID-19. Assay used: immunoSEQ multiplex PCR; TCRdb lists only in-frame clones, some missing. The table lists around 220,000 clones, 75% to 90% of them singletons. The specimen sequenced was peripheral blood. The receptors derive from a human donor in a cohort sampled during active COVID-19.

The chain combines TRBV30 with TRBJ1-6, with D uncertain. Germline V CDR1 and CDR2: GTSNPN, SVGIG (reference sequence). The V end lost 1 base, the J end lost 14 bases, and 12 bases lay between the germline ends. The CDR3 consists of 12 residues. The CDR3 DNA reads TGTGCCTGGAGTGGAGGCCCTGCGGCCCTCCACTTT. Translation: CAWSGGPAALHF.

The chain is built from TRBV6-4 and TRBJ2-1; D uncertain. Germline values: CDR1 MRHNA, CDR2 SNTAGT. This CDR3 is built from 13 residues. The V end lost 0 bases, the J end lost 6 bases, and 6 bases lay between the germline ends. CDR3 in amino acids: CASSDSSSNEQFF. The CDR3 DNA follows: TGTGCCAGCAGTGACTCGTCTAGCAATGAGCAGTTCTTC.

The chain carries TRBV6-2 or TRBV6-3 and TRBJ2-2; no firm D call. The V gene lost 5 bases and the J gene lost 1 base, with 5 bases spanning the gap. The CDR3 length is 13 residues. Germline CDR1 is MNHEY and CDR2 is SVGEGT. This CDR3 reads CASSPRNTGELFF. The CDR3 bases are TGTGCCAGCAGTCCGAGGAACACCGGGGAGCTGTTTTTT.

The gene calls are TRBV9 and TRBJ2-1; 9 bases match TRBD2. V lost 0 bases to trimming and J lost 9 bases; unmatched junction nucleotides: 10. This CDR3 spans 16 amino acids. Looked up from germline, CDR1 is SGDLS and CDR2 is YYNGEE. The CDR3 nucleotides read TGTGCCAGCAGCGTAGGAAATAGCGGGAGATATGGTGAGCAGTTCTTC. This encodes CASSVGNSGRYGEQFF.

This chain connects TRBV28 to TRBJ2-5, with TRBD1 matching 9 bases. The CDR3 spans 16 residues. The germline CDR1 and CDR2 sequences are MDHEN and SYDVKM. V gave up 4 bases and J gave up 0 bases; unmatched junction bases: 6. CDR3 sequence reads: CASSCGQGTDQETQYF. The CDR3 nucleotides are TGTGCCAGCAGTTGTGGACAGGGGACCGACCAAGAGACCCAGTACTTC.

V and J are TRBV4-2 and TRBJ1-1; 11 bases align to TRBD1. The germline V gene encodes CDR1 LGHNA and CDR2 YNFKEQ. The V and J ends lost 0 bases and 4 bases, in that order; junction bases with no gene match: 4. The CDR3 covers 16 residues. CDR3 in amino acids: CASSQDWDRGTTEAFF. In DNA form, the CDR3 reads TGTGCCAGCAGCCAAGACTGGGACAGGGGGACCACTGAAGCTTTCTTT.

The rearrangement joins TRBV6-4 to TRBJ1-3; D is undetermined. This CDR3 region has 15 residues. Trimming shortened V by 2 bases and J by 4 bases, and 12 bases separated the two germline ends. The germline CDR1 and CDR2 sequences are MRHNA and SNTAGT. The CDR3 sequence: CASSDGVSGGNTIYF. The CDR3 DNA reads as TGTGCCAGCAGTGACGGTGTAAGCGGGGGAAACACCATATATTTT.

This rearrangement joins TRBV19 to TRBJ2-1; 7 bases agree with TRBD2. The V segment lost 3 bases and the J segment 3 bases; nucleotides outside the gene matches: 8. Germline CDR1 and CDR2: LNHDA and SQIVND (reference sequence). The CDR3 totals 16 residues. The CDR3 DNA follows: TGTGCCAGTAGTATTATGGCTAGCGGATACTACAATGAGCAGTTCTTC. It translates to CASSIMASGYYNEQFF.

The CDR3 loop reads CASSTPDRAYEQYF. CDR3 nucleotides: TGTGCCAGTAGTACCCCGGACAGGGCTTACGAGCAGTACTTC. The chain couples TRBV19 to TRBJ2-7, with 8 bases fitting TRBD1. Looked up from germline, CDR1 is LNHDA and CDR2 is SQIVND (reference sequence). The CDR3 has 14 residues. The trim removed 4 bases at V and 4 bases at J, leaving 6 bases unmatched.

The chain couples TRBV5-6 to TRBJ1-2; possibly TRBD1 for D (6 bases). The CDR3 extends over 14 amino acids. The germline V gene encodes CDR1 SGHDT and CDR2 YYEEEE. V lost 3 bases, J lost 4 bases, and 13 bases lay in between. This chain's CDR3 is CASSSSGEVYGYTF. CDR3 sequence (DNA): TGTGCCAGCAGCTCCTCAGGGGAAGTCTATGGCTACACCTTC.

The chain links TRBV27 to TRBJ1-6; tentatively, D is TRBD1 (6 bases). CDR3 length: 12 residues. Germline assignment: CDR1 MNHEY and CDR2 SMNVEV (reference sequence). V lost 3 bases and J 9 bases, leaving 6 bases between the germline ends. The CDR3 nucleotides are TGTGCCAGCAGTTTCAGGGGTTCACCCCTCCACTTT. It encodes CASSFRGSPLHF.

This clone was seen a handful of times. The V gene is TRBV24-1, the J gene TRBJ2-2; D is unclear. Trimming took 8 bases from V and 2 from J, leaving 8 bases between them. The CDR3 spans 13 residues. CDR1 is KGHDR and CDR2 is SFDVKD in the germline V gene. The CDR3, as DNA: TGTGCCACCAAGGCGGCTAACACCGGGGAGCTGTTTTTT. This sequence encodes CATKAANTGELFF.

The genes are TRBV2 and TRBJ2-7; D unresolved. This CDR3 region has 12 residues. V lost 7 bases, J lost 1 base, and 8 bases lay in between. The V gene's germline CDR1 is SNHLY and CDR2 FYNNEI. The CDR3 coding sequence is TGTGCCAGCAAGACTGGATCCTACGAGCAGTACTTC. As protein: CASKTGSYEQYF.

This rearrangement joins TRBV28 to TRBJ1-5, with D tentatively TRBD1 (5 bases). Trimming pared 6 bases from V and 4 bases from J, leaving 16 bases between. This CDR3 spans 15 amino acids. Germline CDR1 reads MDHEN; CDR2 reads SYDVKM. This CDR3 reads CASSLGGVRNQPQHF. The CDR3 nucleotides are TGTGCCAGCAGCCTAGGAGGGGTACGAAATCAGCCCCAGCATTTT.

The CDR3 coding sequence is TGCAGCGTCGGGAAATCGGGCTTCCAAGAGACCCAGTACTTC. Translated, it gives CSVGKSGFQETQYF. The rearrangement links TRBV29-1 to TRBJ2-5; the D gene is possibly TRBD2 (5 bases). The V gene lost 6 bases and the J gene lost 1 base, with 15 bases spanning the gap. CDR1 is SQVTM, CDR2 ANQGSEA, per germline. There are 14 residues in the CDR3. Based on the CDR3 plus reference TRBV29-1 and TRBJ2-5, the full variable domain is SAVISQKPSRDICQRGTSLTIQCQVDSQVTMMFWYRQQPGQSLTLIATANQGSEATYESGFVIDKFPISRPNLTFSTLTVSNMSPEDSSIYLCSVGKSGFQETQYFGPGTRLLVL.

This rearrangement joins TRBV7-3 to TRBJ1-6; no firm D call. The CDR3 covers 15 residues. Trimming left V 0 bases short and J 8 bases short, with 11 bases between. Germline V gene data show CDR1 as SGHTA and CDR2 as FQGTGA. The CDR3 nucleotides read TGTGCCAGCAGCTTAACGGCGGATCCGGATTCACCCCTCCACTTT. It specifies CASSLTADPDSPLHF. Full variable domain (outside the CDR3, taken from reference TRBV7-3 and TRBJ1-6): GAGVSQTPSNKVTEKGKYVELRCDPISGHTALYWYRQSLGQGPEFLIYFQGTGAADDSGLPNDRFFAVRPEGSVSTLKIQRTERGDSAVYLCASSLTADPDSPLHFGNGTRLTVT.

The rearrangement uses TRBV4-1 and TRBJ2-7, with 10 nucleotides matching TRBD1. The CDR3 loop spans 15 amino acids. V lost 4 bases and J lost 2; bases outside the gene matches: 5. Per the germline V gene, CDR1 is MGHRA and CDR2 is YSYEKL. Here the CDR3 DNA reads TGCGCCAGCAGCCGCGGGACAGGGGTAGCCTACGAGCAGTACTTC. This codes for CASSRGTGVAYEQYF.

This chain links TRBV27 with TRBJ1-5; a weak D match, TRBD1 (5 bases). V was trimmed by 0 bases and J by 4 bases, leaving 13 bases between them. Germline V lookup: CDR1 MNHEY, CDR2 SMNVEV (reference sequence). CDR3 length: 16 amino acids. The CDR3 region is CASSLSGQARNQPQHF. DNA for the CDR3: TGTGCCAGCAGTTTATCGGGGCAGGCTAGGAATCAGCCCCAGCATTTT.

CDR3 loop: CASSSGTNSNQPQHF. The CDR3 DNA is TGTGCCAGCAGCTCCGGGACAAATAGCAATCAGCCCCAGCATTTT. The J gene is TRBJ1-5, the V gene TRBV28, with D possibly matching TRBD1 (6 bases). The CDR3 is 15 amino acids. Deletions cut 6 bases from V and 0 bases from J, with 12 bases between. Germline V gene sequence: CDR1 MDHEN, CDR2 SYDVKM.

This sequence joins TRBV25-1 and TRBJ1-1; D is possibly TRBD1 (6 bases). V was trimmed by 5 bases and J by 0 bases, leaving 13 bases between them. CDR3 length: 15 residues. Germline CDR1 MGHDK, CDR2 SYGVNS. CDR3 DNA: TGTGCCAGCAGTCAATCCACAGGGATGAACACTGAAGCTTTCTTT. Translation gives CASSQSTGMNTEAFF.

This chain's CDR3 is CATSRAGGLAGGSNEQFF. CDR3 in DNA: TGTGCCACCAGCAGAGCAGGGGGGCTAGCGGGAGGTTCTAATGAGCAGTTCTTC. The chain recombines TRBV15 with TRBJ2-1; 11 bases are a match to TRBD2. This CDR3 has 18 amino acids. Germline CDR1 LNHNV, CDR2 YYDKDF (reference sequence). Unmatched junction bases numbered 12, after V lost 1 base and J lost 7 bases.

This chain joins TRBV19 and TRBJ1-3, with 7 bases aligning to TRBD1. CDR3 length equals 14 residues. With V trimmed by 8 bases and J by 3 bases, 7 bases remained unmatched. The germline V gene encodes CDR1 LNHDA and CDR2 SQIVND (reference sequence). CDR3 DNA: TGTGCCAGTCAAAAGGGGGCGCTTGGAAACACCATATATTTT. It encodes CASQKGALGNTIYF.

The gene calls are TRBV7-7 and TRBJ2-7, with D perhaps TRBD2 (6 bases). The V and J ends lost 6 bases and 1 base respectively, with 10 bases between them. This CDR3 contains 13 residues. In germline, CDR1 is SSHAT, CDR2 FNYEAQ (reference sequence). DNA for the CDR3: TGTGCCAGCAGTCCCCGGGGGTCCTACGAGCAGTACTTC. It translates to CASSPRGSYEQYF.

This rearrangement joins TRBV27 to TRBJ2-3; no clear D. Germline V gives CDR1 MNHEY, CDR2 SMNVEV (reference sequence). The germline V and J ends were trimmed by 6 bases and 4 bases, with 11 bases remaining between them. The CDR3 has 13 residues. CDR3 amino acids: CASRRNAADTQYF. The DNA of the CDR3 is TGTGCCAGCAGGCGGAATGCGGCAGATACGCAGTATTTT.